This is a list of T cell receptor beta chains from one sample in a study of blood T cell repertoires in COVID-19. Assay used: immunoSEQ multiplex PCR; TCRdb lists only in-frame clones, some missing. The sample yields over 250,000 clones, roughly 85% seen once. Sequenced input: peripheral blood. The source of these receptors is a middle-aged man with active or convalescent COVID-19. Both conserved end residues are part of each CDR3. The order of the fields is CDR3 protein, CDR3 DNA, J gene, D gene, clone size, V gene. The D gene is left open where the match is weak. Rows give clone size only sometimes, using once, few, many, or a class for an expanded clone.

cdr3_aa: CASSQDTMNYGYTF; cdr3_nt: TGCGCCAGCAGCCAGGACACGATGAACTATGGCTACACCTTC; j_call: TRBJ1-2; d_call: .; clone_size: .; v_call: TRBV5-1
cdr3_aa: CASSLSWDRALDTQYF; cdr3_nt: TGTGCCAGCAGCTTGTCTTGGGACAGGGCCCTAGATACGCAGTATTTT; j_call: TRBJ2-3; d_call: TRBD1; clone_size: .; v_call: TRBV5-6
cdr3_aa: CASSRAGPGTGELFF; cdr3_nt: TGTGCCAGCAGTCGAGCGGGCCCGGGAACCGGGGAGCTGTTTTTT; j_call: TRBJ2-2; d_call: .; clone_size: .; v_call: TRBV27
cdr3_aa: CASGLVQAGQYEQYF; cdr3_nt: TGTGCTAGTGGTTTGGTGCAGGCAGGTCAATACGAGCAGTACTTC; j_call: TRBJ2-7; d_call: .; clone_size: .; v_call: TRBV12-5
cdr3_aa: CASSRTGELPLHF; cdr3_nt: TGTGCCAGTAGTAGGACAGGGGAACTACCCCTCCACTTT; j_call: TRBJ1-6; d_call: TRBD1; clone_size: once; v_call: TRBV19
cdr3_aa: CASTHSGGNNEQFF; cdr3_nt: TGTGCCAGTACCCACAGCGGGGGAAACAATGAGCAGTTCTTC; j_call: TRBJ2-1; d_call: TRBD2; clone_size: .; v_call: TRBV7-2
cdr3_aa: CASRSGGALYNEQFF; cdr3_nt: TGTGCCAGCAGATCGGGAGGGGCGCTCTACAATGAGCAGTTCTTC; j_call: TRBJ2-1; d_call: TRBD2; clone_size: once; v_call: TRBV28
cdr3_aa: CASSLRRVSSYEQYF; cdr3_nt: TGTGCCAGCAGCTTAAGACGGGTTAGCTCCTACGAGCAGTACTTC; j_call: TRBJ2-7; d_call: .; clone_size: .; v_call: TRBV11-3
cdr3_aa: CASSYTGDEQFF; cdr3_nt: TGCGCCAGCAGTTACACGGGTGATGAGCAGTTCTTC; j_call: TRBJ2-1; d_call: .; clone_size: .; v_call: TRBV5-1
cdr3_aa: CASRSSGSEGETQYF; cdr3_nt: TGCGCCAGCAGGTCAAGCGGGAGTGAAGGAGAGACCCAGTACTTC; j_call: TRBJ2-5; d_call: TRBD2; clone_size: once; v_call: TRBV5-1
cdr3_aa: CASSPIQGRAMNTEAFF; cdr3_nt: TGTGCCAGCAGCCCCATACAGGGACGAGCCATGAACACTGAAGCTTTCTTT; j_call: TRBJ1-1; d_call: .; clone_size: .; v_call: TRBV11-2
cdr3_aa: CASSLQGSLDEKLFF; cdr3_nt: TGTGCCAGCAGCTTACAGGGTAGTCTCGATGAAAAACTGTTTTTT; j_call: TRBJ1-4; d_call: .; clone_size: .; v_call: TRBV7-9
cdr3_aa: CASSYQGAYEQYF; cdr3_nt: TGTGCCAGCAGTTATCAGGGGGCCTACGAGCAGTACTTC; j_call: TRBJ2-7; d_call: TRBD1; clone_size: .; v_call: TRBV6-5
cdr3_aa: CASSPFSVNSPLHF; cdr3_nt: TGTGCCAGCAGTCCCTTCTCTGTTAATTCACCCCTCCACTTT; j_call: TRBJ1-6; d_call: .; clone_size: .; v_call: TRBV27
cdr3_aa: CASSMEGLNTEAFF; cdr3_nt: TGTGCCAGTAGTATGGAGGGGCTGAACACTGAAGCTTTCTTT; j_call: TRBJ1-1; d_call: .; clone_size: .; v_call: TRBV19
cdr3_aa: CASSVGYEQYF; cdr3_nt: TGTGCCAGCAGCGTCGGGTACGAGCAGTACTTC; j_call: TRBJ2-7; d_call: .; clone_size: few; v_call: TRBV5-8
cdr3_aa: CATSDDSQGNYGYTF; cdr3_nt: TGTGCCACCAGTGACGATTCACAGGGCAACTATGGCTACACCTTC; j_call: TRBJ1-2; d_call: .; clone_size: .; v_call: TRBV24-1
cdr3_aa: CASSRLATNEKLFF; cdr3_nt: TGTGCCAGCTCCAGGTTGGCAACTAATGAAAAACTGTTTTTT; j_call: TRBJ1-4; d_call: .; clone_size: once; v_call: TRBV18
cdr3_aa: CATSTGGTPASGKLFF; cdr3_nt: TGTGCCACTTCCACAGGGGGGACGCCGGCCAGTGGAAAACTGTTTTTT; j_call: TRBJ1-4; d_call: TRBD1; clone_size: .; v_call: TRBV19
cdr3_aa: CASSLDSGELFF; cdr3_nt: TGTGCCAGCAGCTTAGACTCCGGGGAGCTGTTTTTT; j_call: TRBJ2-2; d_call: .; clone_size: .; v_call: TRBV7-2
cdr3_aa: CASRLLAGGPLEQFF; cdr3_nt: TGTGCCAGCAGATTACTAGCGGGAGGGCCCCTAGAGCAGTTCTTC; j_call: TRBJ2-1; d_call: TRBD2; clone_size: .; v_call: TRBV6-5
cdr3_aa: CASSLEANTEAFF; cdr3_nt: TGTGCCAGCAGCTTAGAGGCGAACACTGAAGCTTTCTTT; j_call: TRBJ1-1; d_call: .; clone_size: .; v_call: TRBV11-3
cdr3_aa: CASSQSASGASSYEQYF; cdr3_nt: TGCGCCAGCAGTCAATCCGCTAGCGGGGCTAGCTCCTACGAGCAGTACTTC; j_call: TRBJ2-7; d_call: TRBD2; clone_size: .; v_call: TRBV23-1
cdr3_aa: CASNLRGSGEYNEQFF; cdr3_nt: TGTGCCAGCAACCTACGCGGTAGCGGGGAATACAATGAGCAGTTCTTC; j_call: TRBJ2-1; d_call: TRBD2; clone_size: .; v_call: TRBV13
cdr3_aa: CASSLGGGIEAFF; cdr3_nt: TGTGCCAGCAGCTTAGGGGGAGGGATTGAAGCTTTCTTT; j_call: TRBJ1-1; d_call: .; clone_size: .; v_call: TRBV7-9
cdr3_aa: CASSLAGSGLNTEAFF; cdr3_nt: TGTGCCAGCAGCTTAGCTGGATCAGGGCTAAACACTGAAGCTTTCTTT; j_call: TRBJ1-1; d_call: .; clone_size: .; v_call: TRBV7-9
cdr3_aa: CAISLPSAGSTDTQYF; cdr3_nt: TGTGCCATCAGCCTACCGTCAGCGGGTAGCACAGATACGCAGTATTTT; j_call: TRBJ2-3; d_call: .; clone_size: .; v_call: TRBV10-3